Listed below are T cell receptor beta chains from one sample, sequenced in a study of cytomegalovirus exposure and HLA in healthy donors. Profiled with immunoSEQ multiplex PCR; TCRdb holds only in-frame clones, not every one. Here the sample spans approximately 150,000 clones, under 70% being singletons. Sequenced: PBMCs. The receptors come from a woman aged 30 to 39 in good health and CMV-seropositive. Both conserved end residues are trimmed from each CDR3.

TRBV6-1	ASSDRGPLGEQF
TRBV18	ASSPGAANTEAF
TRBV5-6	ASRGKASGGALF
TRBV6-4	ASSGREGETQY
TRBV5-1	ASSIAGSLYEQY
TRBV4-1	ASSQGRLAGVGTSTDTQY
TRBV6-1	ASREYTNRGNTQY
TRBV2	ASSVEQRGGNTIY
TRBV7-2	ASRAGGGETQY
TRBV19	ASDHSEEVLRPQH
TRBV15	ATSRDLQFPEAF
TRBV5-1	ASSDTGGSETQY
TRBV9	ASSVLQGDEQY
TRBV11-2	ASSRWTGPYEQY
TRBV5-1	ASSLLGGDYQETQY
TRBV28	ASRGQLIRSGNTIY
TRBV5-1	ASRAGSYEQY
TRBV21-1	ASSKAGQGATLPREQY
TRBV2	ASRRVMTETQY
TRBV7-9	ASSLRQGAGDTQY
TRBV5-1	ASSLDGDRNQPQH
TRBV29-1	SVVGTPGETQY
TRBV19	ASRTRPTDAHNSPLH
TRBV7-3	ASSLSGEETQY
TRBV14	ASSQGRGLLSGNTIY
TRBV6-4	ASRKQGVGEKLF
TRBV5-4	ASSLITGALGYT
TRBV5-4	ASSLDRGRGELF
TRBV2	ASRSGLARREQY
TRBV11-2	ASSIATSGSGYEQY
TRBV6-5	ASSYSTGSSYNEQF
TRBV10-3	AISEPGLAGGPAKLRETQY
TRBV27	ASSWRLAGEGEQY
TRBV9	ASSLHLAGVTTGELF
TRBV7-8	ASSLVVIRGETQY
TRBV13	ASSPGTSVSYEQY
TRBV5-6	ASSLSRLAPTYNEQF
TRBV30	AWNPGLGDTGELF
TRBV4-2	ASSAASEDNEQF
TRBV9	ASSVALQTEAF
TRBV4-1	ASSPGLAGGLSYEQY
TRBV5-6	ASSSSLEQETQY
TRBV7-8	ASSLEGGSPSVTEAF
TRBV27	AVARREGPGANVLT
TRBV6-1	ASSESAGGNQPQH
TRBV11-3	ASSLNAGAFYEQY
TRBV6-5	ASTREGSSYEQY
TRBV30	AWSVTLDPPEQF
TRBV5-1	ASSSLGGFNEKLF
TRBV19	ASSETINTEAF
TRBV6-5	ASKGKYQETQY
TRBV6-5	ASSYSMGQQETQY
TRBV9	ASSPHRGQGASYEQY
TRBV4-2	ASSQEGLAGGRDTQY
TRBV18	ASSPFAGGELF
TRBV2	ASNRDRGPYEQY
TRBV4-1	ASRAGQGSIGTEAF